A single sample is the source of the 14 T cell receptor beta chains below, sequenced in a study of T cells in Graves' hyperthyroidism and ophthalmopathy. Amplification targeted TCR beta CDR3 regions from RNA transcripts. The HTBI primer set was used in a first-round RT-PCR of the TCR CDR3. MiXCR, applied by TCRdb to the multiplex PCR reads, yields one record per CDR3 protein. The top ten clones hold about 17% of a sample with a few hundred thousand distinct CDR3 sequences, over 13% of them seen once. Sequencing input: blood. The receptors were gathered from a woman aged 18-29 years with Graves' hyperthyroidism.

This clonotype was seen repeatedly, ten times or more. This chain connects TRBV19 to TRBJ2-1, with D tentatively TRBD1 or TRBD2 (5 bases each). Germline V gene data show CDR1 as LNHDA and CDR2 as SQIVND (reference sequence). The CDR3 covers 14 residues. Trimming stripped 4 bases from V and 4 bases from J, with 11 bases between. For the CDR3, the DNA is TGTGCCAGTAGTACCGGGACGGGGTACAATGAGCAGTTCTTC. It codes for CASSTGTGYNEQFF.

Worth noting for this clonotype: The junction differs from germline at one of its ends, possibly a read error. The chain recombines TRBV2 with TRBJ2-7; 9 bases map to TRBD2. The CDR3 sequence is 14 residues long. Germline V gene lookup returns CDR1 SNHLY and CDR2 FYNNEI. The CDR3 sequence is CASSQRGGVYEQYF. CDR3 bases: TGCGCCAGCAGCCAACGCGGGGGGGTTTACGAGCAGTACTTC.

The chain links TRBV29-1 to TRBJ2-1, with D possibly TRBD2 on 7 matching bases. Germline V gene data show CDR1 as SQVTM and CDR2 as ANQGSEA. V was clipped by 4 bases and J by 12 bases, with 16 bases between them. This CDR3 is 12 amino acids long. Written as DNA, the CDR3 is TGCAGCGTTGGGGGGGGGGGCGATTGGCAGTTCTTC. This codes for CSVGGGGDWQFF.

This clonotype was found many times. The junction and the germline gene differ at one end; a read error may be behind it. V gene TRBV7-7 combines with J gene TRBJ2-5; D possibly matches TRBD1 or TRBD2 (5 bases each). Per germline, CDR1 SSHAT and CDR2 FNYEAQ (reference sequence). The CDR3 is 15 residues long. This CDR3 reads CASSSGIEGQETQYF. The CDR3 DNA reads as TGTGCTAGCAGTTCAGGGATCGAGGGCCAAGAGACCCAGTACTTC.

In this sample, this clonotype turned up many times. The V and J genes are TRBV12-3 or TRBV12-4 and TRBJ2-2; the match to TRBD2 covers 7 bases. The CDR3 sequence is 16 residues long. With V trimmed by 7 bases and J by 3 bases, 11 bases remained unmatched. The CDR3 DNA is TGTGCCAGCACCCCTGCGCGGGAGAGGGACACCGGGGAGCTGTTTTTT. Its translation: CASTPARERDTGELFF.

The chain recombines TRBV20-1 with TRBJ2-7; TRBD1 agrees at 12 bases. Trimming took 4 bases from V and 3 from J; bases not matched to a gene: 4. The CDR3 totals 14 residues. Germline V CDR1 and CDR2: DFQATT, SNEGSKA (reference sequence). The CDR3: CSAKGQGAVYEQYV. In nucleotides, the CDR3 is TGCAGTGCTAAGGGACAGGGGGCGGTCTACGAGCAGTACGTC.

This clonotype turned up a few times. J is TRBJ2-1 and V is TRBV20-1; the D gene is possibly TRBD2 (6 bases). The CDR3 runs to 14 residues. V lost 6 bases and J lost 2, with 14 bases in between. CDR1 and CDR2 (germline): DFQATT, SNEGSKA (reference sequence). Written as DNA, the CDR3 is TGCAGTGCCTCTTCCGGGACTCCCTACAATGAGCAGTTCTTC. This sequence encodes CSASSGTPYNEQFF.

There are many counts of this clonotype. The rearrangement joins TRBV5-1 to TRBJ2-2; 7 bases match TRBD2. The CDR3 consists of 15 residues. Germline V gives CDR1 SGHRS, CDR2 YFSETQ. V gave up 4 bases and J gave up 0 bases; unmatched junction bases: 3. CDR3 nucleotide sequence: TGCGCCAGCAGCCCTCTAGCGGCGAACACCGGGGAGCTGTTTTTT. It codes for CASSPLAANTGELFF. The full variable domain, rest sourced from reference TRBV5-1 and TRBJ2-2, is KAGVTQTPRYLIKTRGQQVTLSCSPISGHRSVSWYQQTPGQGLQFLFEYFSETQRNKGNFPGRFSGRQFSNSRSEMNVSTLELGDSALYLCASSPLAANTGELFFGEGSRLTVL.

This clonotype was found many times. The V gene is TRBV7-9, the J gene TRBJ2-5, with 7 bases fitting TRBD1. CDR1 SEHNR and CDR2 FQNEAQ come from the germline V gene (reference sequence). The CDR3 has 14 amino acids. The J segment lost 4 bases and the V segment lost 5 bases, leaving 7 bases of the junction unmatched. CDR3 DNA sequence: TGTGCCAGCAGCCCAGGACAGGTTCGAGAGACCCAGTACTTC. This codes for CASSPGQVRETQYF.

This clonotype was detected many times. The rearrangement links TRBV7-9 to TRBJ1-4; 7 nucleotides line up with TRBD1. CDR1 is SEHNR, CDR2 FQNEAQ, per germline (reference sequence). The CDR3 consists of 15 residues. Trimming took 1 base from V and 7 from J; bases not matched to a gene: 6. The CDR3 region is CASSLGGGSGEKLFF. The DNA for the CDR3 is TGTGCCAGCAGCTTAGGAGGGGGCAGCGGTGAAAAACTGTTTTTT.

This clonotype was observed at least ten times. This chain joins TRBV12-3 or TRBV12-4 and TRBJ1-4; 7 bases are shared with TRBD1. There are 14 residues in the CDR3. Trimming at V came to 1 base and at J to 8 bases, leaving 4 bases not matched to a gene. The CDR3 coding sequence is TGTGCCAGCAGTTTAGTGAGGGGGCTCGAAAAACTGTTTTTT. This encodes CASSLVRGLEKLFF.

The chain uses TRBV12-3 or TRBV12-4 and TRBJ1-2, with 8 bases identical to TRBD1. Trimming removed 3 bases from V and 6 bases from J; junction bases left unmatched: 9. The CDR3 length is 15 residues. CDR3 amino acids: CASSFLRTGINGYTF. The CDR3 nucleotides are TGTGCCAGCAGTTTCCTCCGGACAGGGATCAATGGCTACACCTTC.

This clonotype has ten or more counts. The rearrangement joins TRBV24-1 to TRBJ1-2; 8 bases map to TRBD1. The CDR3 extends over 14 amino acids. The junction had 10 bases not matched to a gene; V was cut back by 12 bases and J by 2 bases. Germline V gene lookup returns CDR1 KGHDR and CDR2 SFDVKD. Here the CDR3 reads CARPRGDRNYGYTF. Here the CDR3 DNA reads TGTGCCCGCCCTAGGGGGGACAGGAACTATGGCTACACCTTC.

This clonotype was seen many times. The chain has TRBV11-2 and TRBJ1-1; D remains ambiguous. The CDR3 loop spans 14 amino acids. The V gene lost 0 bases and the J gene lost 7 bases, with 12 bases spanning the gap. Germline V gives CDR1 SGHAT, CDR2 FQNNGV. CDR3 in amino acids: CASSLEVRGGEAFF. The CDR3 region has the DNA TGTGCCAGCAGCTTAGAAGTTAGAGGCGGTGAAGCTTTCTTT.